Detailed here is one T cell receptor beta chain. Its specificity is unknown. This table comes from immunoSEQ multiplex PCR, and its TCRdb copy is limited to in-frame clones, with some not included. The sample consists of around 100,000 clones, about 90% of them appearing once. This CDR3 comprises 14 residues. Germline V lookup: CDR1 SGHRS, CDR2 YFSETQ. The V gene end was trimmed by 5 bases and the J gene end by 3 bases; junction bases not matched to a gene: 5. The source of the sample is a study of graft-versus-host responses after intestinal transplantation. Findings of the study overall: Some patients had graft-donor T cell macrochimerism, and their allografts showed high graft-versus-host to host-versus-graft clonal ratios.

The sample consisted of unstimulated CD4+ T cells sorted from spleen or lymph node cells, taken before transplant. The sequence came from a human donor who was the organ donor for an intestinal transplant. This chain links TRBV5-1 with TRBJ1-2; 9 bases map to TRBD1. CDR3 sequence (DNA): TGCGCCAGCAGGGAACAGGGGGCCGACTATGGCTACACCTTC. Translating gives CASREQGADYGYTF.